Presented here are 27 T cell receptor beta chains from one specimen sequenced in a study of blood T cells in healthy people across ages. A sample-barcoded 5' primer and a J-beta primer mix were used in a second PCR of roughly 6 to 11 cycles. TCRdb fed the 5' RACE reads into MiXCR, producing one record per CDR3 protein. The sample lists 650,000 to 700,000 distinct CDR3 sequences; approximately 30% were seen once. The sample comprised blood. The source is a woman at least 80 years old in good health.

The rearrangement links TRBV14 to TRBJ1-1; D gene unclear. The CDR3 has 15 amino acids. Trimming removed 4 bases from V and 0 bases from J, with 12 bases in between. Germline CDR1 and CDR2: SGHDN and FVKESK. The CDR3 loop reads CASSRSGGMNTEAFF. The CDR3 region has the DNA TGTGCCAGCAGCCGGTCGGGAGGGATGAACACTGAAGCTTTCTTT.

V is TRBV29-1 and J is TRBJ2-5; 7 bases match TRBD1. The DNA end is more similar to TRBJ2-7, so the J call may be wrong. Germline V gene lookup returns CDR1 SQVTM and CDR2 ANQGSEA. The CDR3 is 15 amino acids. The CDR3 loop is CSVGLGGLGSYEQYF. The CDR3 DNA sequence: TGCAGCGTGGGCCTAGGGGGCTTGGGCTCCTACGAGCAGTACTTC.

Comments on this clonotype: This clone may be a read error of a much larger clone one base away. J is TRBJ2-1 and V is TRBV2; D is perhaps TRBD2 (5 bases). The J call may be mistaken, given a closer DNA end match to TRBJ2-7. CDR1 and CDR2 (germline): SNHLY, FYNNEI. The CDR3 is 16 amino acids. As DNA, the CDR3 is TGTGCCAGCAGTGAAGACAGCGGCTTCTCCTACAATGAGCAGTACTTC. Protein: CASSEDSGFSYNEQYF.

Note on this clonotype: This may stem from a read error, because a much larger clone lies one nucleotide away. The chain carries TRBV27 and TRBJ2-5; the match to TRBD2 covers 9 bases. Germline CDR1 and CDR2: MNHEY and SMNVEV (reference sequence). This CDR3 is 13 amino acids long. V shed 2 bases and J 9 bases; nucleotides not matched to a gene: 4. The DNA for the CDR3 is TGTGCCAGCAGTTTACCCGGGACTAGCTCCCAGTACTTC. Translating gives CASSLPGTSSQYF.

This clonotype was counted at least ten times. The chain joins TRBV20-1 to TRBJ1-1; tentatively, D is TRBD1 (5 bases). The ends were cut back, 3 bases at V and 1 base at J, with 9 bases in the middle. Germline CDR1 reads DFQATT; CDR2 reads SNEGSKA (reference sequence). CDR3 length equals 13 residues. CDR3 sequence reads: CSASQQANTEAFF. In nucleotides, the CDR3 is TGCAGTGCTAGCCAACAGGCGAACACTGAAGCTTTCTTT.

This clonotype was seen many times. The chain uses TRBV28 and TRBJ2-3; TRBD2 aligns across 8 bases. V lost 6 bases and J lost 0; bases outside the gene matches: 8. From germline, CDR1 is MDHEN and CDR2 SYDVKM. The CDR3 has 16 residues. The CDR3 sequence is CASRSQAGVSTDTQYF. Written as DNA, the CDR3 is TGTGCCAGCAGGTCCCAAGCGGGGGTGAGCACAGATACGCAGTATTTT.

Comment on this clonotype: A single base separates this from a much larger clone, so it may be a read error. CDR3 in amino acids: CASSVTGTVGYEQYF. In DNA form, the CDR3 reads TGCGCCAGCAGCGTGACCGGGACAGTTGGTTACGAGCAGTACTTC. The gene calls are TRBV5-1 and TRBJ2-7; the match to TRBD1 covers 7 bases. There are 15 residues in the CDR3. J was trimmed by 4 bases and V by 4 bases; bases with no gene match: 11. Germline lookup yields CDR1 SGHRS and CDR2 YFSETQ.

The genes are TRBV4-2 and TRBJ1-2; unclear D gene. V lost 0 bases and J 5 bases, leaving 10 bases between the germline ends. CDR1 is LGHNA, CDR2 YNFKEQ, per germline. The CDR3 is 14 amino acids. The DNA for the CDR3 is TGTGCCAGCAGCCAAGAAGGGTGGAGATATGGCTACACCTTC. This gives the protein CASSQEGWRYGYTF.

This clonotype was found many times. The gene calls are TRBV20-1 and TRBJ1-2; D unresolved. The V end lost 5 bases, the J end lost 0 bases, and 13 bases lay between the germline ends. The germline V gene has CDR1 DFQATT and CDR2 SNEGSKA (reference sequence). CDR3 size: 14 residues. CDR3 amino acids: CSASASTTNYGYTF. For the CDR3, the DNA is TGCAGTGCTTCCGCTTCGACAACTAACTATGGCTACACCTTC.

This clonotype was recorded a few times. The chain has TRBV5-1 and TRBJ2-1, with 8 bases that match TRBD1. Unmatched junction bases numbered 8, after V lost 4 bases and J lost 5 bases. Germline V gene sequence: CDR1 SGHRS, CDR2 YFSETQ. The CDR3 sequence is 15 residues long. The CDR3, as DNA: TGCGCCAGCAGCCCGACAGGGGAATATCACAATGAGCAGTTCTTC. This gives the protein CASSPTGEYHNEQFF.

Only a few counts were recorded for this clonotype. The rearrangement links TRBV6-2 or TRBV6-3 to TRBJ2-2; D gene unclear. Germline lookup yields CDR1 MNHEY and CDR2 SVGEGT. V was cut by 7 bases and J by 1 base, with 13 bases left in between. This CDR3 region has 15 residues. The CDR3 DNA follows: TGTGCCAGCATTGCCAGACTCCAGAACACCGGGGAGCTGTTTTTT. Translated, it gives CASIARLQNTGELFF.

This clonotype was detected only a few times. The chain has TRBV29-1 and TRBJ2-5; the match to TRBD1 covers 7 bases. The CDR3 is made up of 16 amino acids. The germline gives CDR1 SQVTM, CDR2 ANQGSEA. V lost 1 base and J lost 2; bases outside the gene matches: 10. Written as DNA, the CDR3 is TGCAGCGTTGAAGGTTGGCCAGGGGGAGATCAAGAGACCCAGTACTTC. Translated: CSVEGWPGGDQETQYF.

The gene calls are TRBV18 and TRBJ1-5; weak D call: TRBD1 (5 bases). V lost 2 bases to trimming and J lost 6 bases, with 17 bases between them. Germline CDR1 and CDR2: KGHSH and LQKENI. The CDR3 length is 16 residues. CDR3 in amino acids: CASSPNKDTRGQPQHF. The CDR3 DNA reads TGTGCCAGCTCACCAAATAAGGACACCCGGGGTCAGCCCCAGCATTTT.

This clonotype was seen repeatedly, ten times or more. The rearrangement joins TRBV28 to TRBJ2-1; D possibly corresponds to TRBD1 (6 bases). The CDR3 loop spans 15 amino acids. Trimming removed 1 base at V and 7 bases at J, with 14 bases between. Germline loops: CDR1 MDHEN, CDR2 SYDVKM. The CDR3 is CASSLFTKGGNEQFF. The CDR3 DNA sequence: TGTGCCAGCAGTTTATTTACCAAAGGGGGAAATGAGCAGTTCTTC.

This clonotype was recorded at least ten times. J is TRBJ2-6 and V is TRBV7-8; D remains ambiguous. Trimming pared 2 bases from V and 3 bases from J, leaving 14 bases between. The germline V gene has CDR1 SGHVS and CDR2 FQNEAQ. The CDR3 consists of 17 residues. The chain's CDR3 is CASSLRDPGGGANVLTF. In nucleotides, the CDR3 is TGTGCCAGCAGCTTACGAGACCCAGGTGGTGGGGCCAACGTCCTGACTTTC.

Note on this clonotype: This could be a read error, since a much larger clone is one nucleotide away. The chain carries TRBV19 and TRBJ2-1; D gene unclear. Trimming cost V 4 bases and J 6 bases, with 10 bases left between them. The CDR3 runs 13 residues. Germline lookup yields CDR1 LNHDA and CDR2 SQIVND (reference sequence). The CDR3 here is CASSSHQGNEQFF. DNA of the CDR3: TGTGCCAGTAGTAGCCATCAAGGCAATGAGCAGTTCTTC.

As concerns this clonotype: Mismatch with germline at one junction end may stem from a read error. The chain has TRBV7-2 and TRBJ1-3; D gene unclear. CDR1 and CDR2 from the germline V gene are SGHTA and FQGNSA. The CDR3 loop spans 14 amino acids. In DNA form, the CDR3 reads TGTGCCAGCAGCCAGGTGGTCTCTGGAAACACCGTATATTTT. Its protein is CASSQVVSGNTVYF.

CDR3: CSARELAGKETQYF. DNA of the CDR3: TGCAGTGCTAGAGAACTAGCGGGGAAAGAGACCCAGTACTTC. The V and J genes are TRBV20-1 and TRBJ2-5; 10 bases agree with TRBD2. The germline gives CDR1 DFQATT, CDR2 SNEGSKA (reference sequence). V lost 0 bases and J lost 3; bases outside the gene matches: 1. The CDR3 has 14 amino acids.

This clonotype was picked up many times. This chain's CDR3 is CASSAAGAGGNNEQFF. CDR3 DNA sequence: TGTGCCAGCAGCGCCGCTGGGGCGGGGGGTAACAATGAGCAGTTCTTC. The V gene is TRBV9, the J gene TRBJ2-1, with 8 bases matching TRBD2. The ends lost 3 bases at V and 5 bases at J; junction bases unmatched: 10. The CDR3 is 16 amino acids. From germline, CDR1 is SGDLS and CDR2 YYNGEE. Drawing the rest from reference TRBV9 and TRBJ2-1, the complete variable domain is DSGVTQTPKHLITATGQRVTLRCSPRSGDLSVYWYQQSLDQGLQFLIQYYNGEERAKGNILERFSAQQFPDLHSELNLSSLELGDSALYFCASSAAGAGGNNEQFFGPGTRLTVL.

This clonotype was seen repeatedly, ten times or more. The chain joins TRBV20-1 to TRBJ1-1, with unresolved D. Trimming pared 1 base from V and 0 bases from J, leaving 15 bases between. This CDR3 has 16 amino acids. The germline CDR1 and CDR2 sequences are DFQATT and SNEGSKA (reference sequence). CDR3 protein: CSARVPGGGLNTEAFF. CDR3 DNA sequence: TGCAGTGCTAGAGTCCCGGGAGGAGGGCTGAACACTGAAGCTTTCTTT.

V gene TRBV21-1 combines with J gene TRBJ1-6; TRBD1, the table's D call, was not compared with the DNA. TRBV21-1 is annotated as a pseudogene. The CDR3 loop spans 17 amino acids. CDR3 sequence: CASSKGAGRLSWSPLHF. The CDR3 region has the DNA TGTGCCAGCAGCAAGGGGGCGGGCCGACTGAGTTGGTCACCCCTCCACTTT.

This clonotype has only a few counts. CDR3 sequence reads: CATSRDLGTGSTGYTF. The CDR3 DNA follows: TGTGCCACCAGCAGAGATCTGGGGACAGGGTCGACGGGCTACACCTTC. The gene calls are TRBV15 and TRBJ1-2; TRBD1 matches at 9 bases. V shed 0 bases, J shed 8 bases, and the junction held 10 bases outside the gene matches. This CDR3 spans 16 amino acids. In germline, CDR1 is LNHNV, CDR2 YYDKDF (reference sequence).

This clonotype was picked up many times. The V call is TRBV12-3 or TRBV12-4, the J call TRBJ2-5; tentative D call: TRBD2 (5 bases). This CDR3 region has 13 residues. The V end was cut by 8 bases, the J end by 2 bases, with 12 bases between. CDR3 bases: TGTGCCAGCGGTAGCAGCGGACAAGAGACCCAGTACTTC. Translating gives CASGSSGQETQYF.

This clonotype was found many times. The rearrangement links TRBV5-1 to TRBJ1-2, with TRBD1 identical over 7 bases. The V gene end was trimmed by 0 bases and the J gene end by 10 bases; junction bases not matched to a gene: 9. The CDR3 is 14 residues long. CDR1 is SGHRS and CDR2 is YFSETQ in the germline V gene. CDR3 sequence: CASSLAVGQNYYTF. The CDR3 nucleotides are TGCGCCAGCAGCTTGGCCGTGGGACAGAACTACTACACCTTC.

The table lists this clonotype with many counts. V and J are TRBV29-1 and TRBJ2-7, with TRBD1 identical over 7 bases. The CDR3 sequence is 14 residues long. V shed 6 bases and J 5 bases; nucleotides not matched to a gene: 13. Germline V gives CDR1 SQVTM, CDR2 ANQGSEA. The CDR3: CSVRGSKGAHEQYF. The CDR3 DNA is TGCAGCGTCCGGGGCTCGAAGGGGGCCCACGAGCAGTACTTC.

The V and J genes are TRBV12-3 or TRBV12-4 and TRBJ2-3; D gene ambiguous. CDR3 length: 15 amino acids. Trimming removed 8 bases at V and 5 bases at J, with 20 bases between. In DNA form, the CDR3 reads TGTGCCAGCCCGACCCCTGTAGGCTTCATAGATACGCAGTATTTT. Residues: CASPTPVGFIDTQYF.

As concerns this clonotype: A much bigger clone sits one base away, suggesting this may be a read error. V gene TRBV5-1 combines with J gene TRBJ2-5; D not resolved. The V gene lost 0 bases and the J gene lost 11 bases, with 14 bases spanning the gap. The CDR3 consists of 13 residues. CDR1 and CDR2 (germline): SGHRS, YFSETQ. CDR3 DNA sequence: TGCGCCAGCAGCTTGGATGGGGTCAATGAGCAGTACTTC. Residues: CASSLDGVNEQYF.